The clone carrying this T cell receptor (beta chain) was observed at least ten times. This sample was taken from a study of T cells in Graves' hyperthyroidism and ophthalmopathy. Authors of the study amplified TCR beta CDR3 regions from RNA transcripts. The HTBI primer set drove a first-round RT-PCR of the TCR CDR3. TCRdb reprocessed the multiplex PCR reads via MiXCR and lists one record per CDR3 protein. The table includes around 600,000 distinct CDR3 sequences, roughly 15% detected once. On the basis of clinical symptoms, serum thyroxine and TRAb, thyroid ultrasound and orbital computed tomography, diagnoses were made. The CDR3 contains 17 residues. The germline CDR1 and CDR2 sequences are MDHEN and SYDVKM. V lost 5 bases to trimming and J lost 7 bases, with 24 bases between them.

Sample: blood. The sequence was obtained from a woman in her thirties or forties with Graves' ophthalmopathy. V gene TRBV28 combines with J gene TRBJ2-1; weak D call: TRBD2 (6 bases). CDR3 DNA sequence: TGTGCCAGCAGTCTTCCGCCGGGACTCCAAGGTCGTAATGAGCAGTTCTTC. It yields the protein CASSLPPGLQGRNEQFF. The full variable domain, with the rest looked up from reference TRBV28 and TRBJ2-1, is DVKVTQSSRYLVKRTGEKVFLECVQDMDHENMFWYRQDPGLGLRLIYFSYDVKMKEKGDIPEGYSVSREKKERFSLILESASTNQTSMYLCASSLPPGLQGRNEQFFGPGTRLTVL.